This entry lists 23 T cell receptor beta chains sequenced from one sample in a study of technical replicates of blood from a few donors. TCRdb keeps only in-frame clones here, not all; method: immunoSEQ multiplex PCR. Of tens of thousands of clones in the sample, approximately 96% were seen once. The specimen was T cells isolated from PBMCs. The source is a human donor in good health.

CDR3 sequence reads: CASSLLADGYTF. DNA of the CDR3: TGTGCCAGCAGCTTGCTTGCGGATGGCTACACCTTC. The chain couples TRBV5-4 to TRBJ1-2; D call uncertain. This CDR3 spans 12 amino acids. Germline CDR1 SGHNT, CDR2 YYREEE (reference sequence). V lost 1 base and J 6 bases, leaving 7 bases between the germline ends.

The chain couples TRBV29-1 to TRBJ1-1; D unresolved. Trimming cost V 8 bases and J 0 bases, with 10 bases left between them. Germline V gene lookup returns CDR1 SQVTM and CDR2 ANQGSEA. This CDR3 has 12 residues. In nucleotides, the CDR3 is TGCAGCTCCTCTCCCTTGAACACTGAAGCTTTCTTT. This translates into CSSSPLNTEAFF.

The V and J genes are TRBV5-1 and TRBJ2-2, with TRBD1 as a possible D gene (5 bases). V lost 0 bases to trimming and J lost 4 bases, with 10 bases between them. CDR1 is SGHRS, CDR2 YFSETQ, per germline. The CDR3 runs to 15 residues. Here the CDR3 DNA reads TGCGCCAGCAGCTTGGAGGGGCAGGTCACCGGGGAGCTGTTTTTT. Residues: CASSLEGQVTGELFF.

The count of this clone is one. The chain employs TRBV13 and TRBJ2-5; 7 bases are shared with TRBD1. The J segment lost 5 bases and the V segment lost 1 base, leaving 10 bases of the junction unmatched. CDR3 length equals 16 residues. Germline CDR1 is PRHDT and CDR2 is FYEKMQ (reference sequence). The CDR3 sequence: CASSLESGQVAETQYF. CDR3 in DNA: TGTGCCAGCAGCTTAGAGAGCGGACAGGTGGCGGAGACCCAGTACTTC.

The chain recombines TRBV28 with TRBJ2-1; perhaps TRBD2 as D (5 bases). CDR3 size: 12 residues. The germline V gene encodes CDR1 MDHEN and CDR2 SYDVKM. Trimming left V 5 bases short and J 10 bases short, with 12 bases between. CDR3 nucleotides: TGTGCCAGCAGTAGATTAGCGCGCGAGCAGTTCTTC. Translation gives CASSRLAREQFF.

The V gene is TRBV30, the J gene TRBJ1-1; D is unclear. With 8 bases removed from V and 5 bases from J, the gap between germline ends came to 18 bases. Germline V gives CDR1 GTSNPN, CDR2 SVGIG (reference sequence). The CDR3 sequence is 13 residues long. CDR3 sequence reads: CAGKATGRTEAFF. Written as DNA, the CDR3 is TGTGCCGGAAAGGCGACGGGGAGGACTGAAGCTTTCTTT. Full variable domain (outside the CDR3, taken from reference TRBV30 and TRBJ1-1): SQTIHQWPATLVQPVGSPLSLECTVEGTSNPNLYWYRQAAGRGLQLLFYSVGIGQISSEVPQNLSASRPQDRQFILSSKKLLLSDSGFYLCAGKATGRTEAFFGQGTRLTVV.

The V and J genes are TRBV19 and TRBJ2-3, with D tentatively TRBD2 (6 bases). The CDR3 is 18 amino acids. Germline V gene lookup returns CDR1 LNHDA and CDR2 SQIVND (reference sequence). V was pared by 9 bases and J by 4 bases, with 29 bases between. CDR3 sequence (DNA): TGTGCCAGCAGCTCTCGGGGGTTAGCAGGTTGGGAGGCAGATACGCAGTATTTT. Translating gives CASSSRGLAGWEADTQYF.

The chain carries TRBV7-8 and TRBJ2-7, with D unclear. Germline lookup yields CDR1 SGHVS and CDR2 FQNEAQ. Trimming removed 0 bases from V and 4 bases from J, with 4 bases in between. The CDR3 contains 12 residues. CDR3 region: CASSLAPYEQYF. The CDR3 DNA reads as TGTGCCAGCAGCTTAGCCCCTTACGAGCAGTACTTC.

V is TRBV19 and J is TRBJ2-5; 7 nucleotides agree with TRBD2. This CDR3 contains 17 residues. CDR1 is LNHDA and CDR2 is SQIVND in the germline V gene (reference sequence). The V segment lost 5 bases and the J segment 2 bases; nucleotides outside the gene matches: 14. The CDR3 DNA follows: TGTGCCAGTAGTCTTAGCGGGTCCTGGGGTACACAAGAGACCCAGTACTTC. Protein sequence: CASSLSGSWGTQETQYF.

The V gene is TRBV6-1, the J gene TRBJ1-4; TRBD1 is a possible D gene (5 bases). The CDR3 is 14 residues long. The V and J ends lost 1 base and 8 bases respectively, with 11 bases between them. Germline values: CDR1 MNHNS, CDR2 SASEGT. This CDR3 is CASSEVKGSEKLFF. As DNA, the CDR3 is TGTGCCAGCAGTGAAGTGAAGGGGTCCGAAAAACTGTTTTTT.

The chain employs TRBV19 and TRBJ1-6, with D possibly being TRBD1 (6 bases). The germline V gene encodes CDR1 LNHDA and CDR2 SQIVND (reference sequence). The CDR3 extends over 16 amino acids. V was shortened by 3 bases and J by 2 bases, with 11 bases between the two germline ends. CDR3 residues: CASSMTGITYNSPLHF. CDR3 nucleotides: TGTGCCAGTAGTATGACAGGAATTACCTATAATTCACCCCTCCACTTT.

As concerns this clone: One end of the junction varies from germline; a read error may be responsible. Here the CDR3 DNA reads TGTGCCAGCAGTATTCTAGCGGCCACCGAGGTCTTC. Residues: CASSILAATEVF. The rearrangement uses TRBV28 and TRBJ2-1, with 7 nucleotides matching TRBD2. CDR3 length: 12 amino acids. Germline CDR1 and CDR2: MDHEN and SYDVKM.

The chain is built from TRBV6-5 and TRBJ1-5, with 7 bases that match TRBD1. V shed 6 bases, J shed 0 bases, and the junction held 5 bases outside the gene matches. The CDR3 covers 15 residues. CDR1 MNHEY and CDR2 SVGAGI come from the germline V gene. CDR3 DNA: TGTGCCAGCAGGACGACAGGGCCTAGCAATCAGCCCCAGCATTTT. The encoded protein is CASRTTGPSNQPQHF.

V gene TRBV28 combines with J gene TRBJ1-4, with D uncertain. Germline-derived CDR1 and CDR2 are MDHEN and SYDVKM. V gave up 7 bases and J gave up 5 bases, with 14 bases separating them. CDR3 length: 14 residues. The CDR3 coding sequence is TGTGCCAGCAACCCGGGAACAGAGAATGAAAAACTGTTTTTT. Translating it yields CASNPGTENEKLFF.

The genes are TRBV9 and TRBJ2-2; 9 positions match TRBD2. Unmatched junction bases numbered 7, after V lost 3 bases and J lost 4 bases. This CDR3 has 16 residues. The germline gives CDR1 SGDLS, CDR2 YYNGEE. The CDR3 protein is CASSAAGGSFTGELFF. The CDR3, as DNA: TGTGCCAGCAGCGCCGCGGGAGGGTCGTTCACCGGGGAGCTGTTTTTT. The whole variable domain, remainder taken from reference TRBV9 and TRBJ2-2, is DSGVTQTPKHLITATGQRVTLRCSPRSGDLSVYWYQQSLDQGLQFLIQYYNGEERAKGNILERFSAQQFPDLHSELNLSSLELGDSALYFCASSAAGGSFTGELFFGEGSRLTVL.

The V gene is TRBV6-5, the J gene TRBJ2-7; D possibly corresponds to TRBD2 (5 bases). The ends were cut back, 10 bases at V and 0 bases at J, with 10 bases in the middle. The CDR3 totals 12 residues. Germline lookup yields CDR1 MNHEY and CDR2 SVGAGI. DNA for the CDR3: TGTGCCACCTCGGGGAGCTCCTACGAGCAGTACTTC. Translated: CATSGSSYEQYF.

This chain joins TRBV2 and TRBJ1-2; TRBD1 matches 8 bases. The V segment lost 6 bases and the J segment 5 bases; nucleotides outside the gene matches: 11. This CDR3 comprises 15 residues. CDR1 and CDR2 from the germline V gene are SNHLY and FYNNEI. Here the CDR3 DNA reads TGTGCCAGCAGCCAATCGGACAGGGTAATATATGGCTACACCTTC. Its protein product is CASSQSDRVIYGYTF.

This rearrangement joins TRBV29-1 to TRBJ2-1, with 9 bases identical to TRBD1. CDR1 is SQVTM and CDR2 is ANQGSEA in the germline V gene. Trimming at V came to 1 base and at J to 6 bases, leaving 16 bases not matched to a gene. The CDR3 totals 18 residues. The CDR3 bases are TGCAGCGTTGAAGGACAGGGGGACAAATTTTGGAATTTCAATGAGCAGTTCTTC. Residues: CSVEGQGDKFWNFNEQFF.

The chain carries TRBV13 and TRBJ2-7; D may be TRBD1 (6 bases). CDR3 length: 14 amino acids. Germline loops: CDR1 PRHDT, CDR2 FYEKMQ (reference sequence). Trimming removed 5 bases at V and 2 bases at J, with 13 bases between. The CDR3 loop reads CASSQRTVTYEQYF. As DNA, the CDR3 is TGTGCCAGCAGCCAACGGACAGTCACCTACGAGCAGTACTTC.

CDR3 DNA sequence: TGTGCCAGCAGGCCGGGACTAGCGGCACAAGAGACCCAGTACTTC. This translates into CASRPGLAAQETQYF. V and J are TRBV6-5 and TRBJ2-5; TRBD2 agrees at 11 bases. Germline values: CDR1 MNHEY, CDR2 SVGAGI. This CDR3 spans 15 amino acids. The J segment lost 2 bases and the V segment lost 6 bases, leaving 5 bases of the junction unmatched.

The chain combines TRBV2 with TRBJ2-5, with no clear D. V dropped 6 bases and J dropped 3 bases, with 5 bases sitting between them. Germline lookup yields CDR1 SNHLY and CDR2 FYNNEI. The CDR3 contains 11 residues. CDR3 residues: CASRVEETQYF. The CDR3 nucleotides are TGTGCCAGCAGGGTAGAAGAGACCCAGTACTTC. Looking up the rest from reference TRBV2 and TRBJ2-5 gives the full variable domain: EPEVTQTPSHQVTQMGQEVILRCVPISNHLYFYWYRQILGQKVEFLVSFYNNEISEKSEIFDDQFSVERPDGSNFTLKIRSTKLEDSAMYFCASRVEETQYFGPGTRLLVL.

The CDR3 DNA reads as TGTGCCAGCTCACCACTGAACCCGAGAAAGGGGACCGGGGAGCTGTTTTTT. Encoded protein: CASSPLNPRKGTGELFF. This chain joins TRBV18 and TRBJ2-2; perhaps TRBD1 as D (5 bases). Germline V lookup: CDR1 KGHSH, CDR2 LQKENI. V was cut by 1 base and J by 5 bases, with 17 bases left in between. The CDR3 has 17 residues.

This chain connects TRBV5-4 to TRBJ1-6, with a weak D call TRBD1 (5 bases). Trimming pared 3 bases from V and 7 bases from J, leaving 11 bases between. This CDR3 has 14 residues. CDR1 is SGHNT, CDR2 YYREEE, per germline (reference sequence). CDR3 nucleotide sequence: TGTGCCAGCAGCTGGGACCGGGGGAATTCACCCCTCCACTTT. Encoded protein: CASSWDRGNSPLHF.